The 13 T cell receptor beta chains given below trace back to one sample, sequenced in a study of human T cells and chemical hapten exposure. MiXCR, applied by TCRdb to the RACE reads, yields one record per CDR3 protein. The sample comprises under 450,000 distinct CDR3 sequences, roughly 4.8% of which are singletons, and roughly 2.4% rests with the top ten. Specified time point: patch test 1, 2 weeks after DPC sensitization. Treatment of the sample: therapeutic diphenylcyclopropenone sensitization with weekly scalp DPC. The material was whole blood, obtained in connection with sensitization to the hapten diphenylcyclopropenone (DPC). The receptor source for this set is a woman aged 50 to 60 with alopecia areata. Some clones in this sample may be carry-over from other donors' samples.

This clonotype has a count of ten or more. The chain is built from TRBV18 and TRBJ2-5; unclear D gene. Germline V gene lookup returns CDR1 KGHSH and CDR2 LQKENI. V lost 0 bases to trimming and J lost 1 base, with 9 bases between them. The CDR3 length is 15 residues. CDR3 loop: CASSPPHRVQETQYF. Written as DNA, the CDR3 is TGTGCCAGCTCACCACCTCACAGAGTCCAAGAGACCCAGTACTTC.

The chain links TRBV12-3 or TRBV12-4 to TRBJ1-5; TRBD1 matches at 8 bases. Losses at the gene ends were 5 bases for V and 2 bases for J; bases not matched to a gene: 5. The CDR3 covers 15 residues. The CDR3 DNA reads as TGTGCCAGCAGTATTGACAGGGGACGCAATCAGCCCCAGCATTTT. This sequence encodes CASSIDRGRNQPQHF.

This clonotype was detected many times. The chain joins TRBV12-3 or TRBV12-4 to TRBJ2-1; possibly TRBD2 for D (5 bases). This CDR3 is built from 16 residues. The V end lost 3 bases, the J end lost 3 bases, and 15 bases lay between the germline ends. CDR3 loop: CASSLLREPFYNEQFF. For the CDR3, the DNA is TGTGCCAGCAGTTTGTTGAGGGAGCCCTTCTACAATGAGCAGTTCTTC.

There are many counts of this clonotype. The J gene is TRBJ2-1, the V gene TRBV6-5, with 10 bases aligning to TRBD2. V was clipped by 0 bases and J by 3 bases; unmatched bases: 5. The CDR3 runs 17 residues. CDR1 is MNHEY, CDR2 SVGAGI, per germline. The CDR3 DNA reads as TGTGCCAGCAGTTACTCAGGGACTAGCGTATACTACAATGAGCAGTTCTTC. This translates into CASSYSGTSVYYNEQFF.

This rearrangement joins TRBV9 to TRBJ2-5; 9 bases line up with TRBD2. The CDR3 consists of 15 residues. Germline V gene sequence: CDR1 SGDLS, CDR2 YYNGEE. With 2 bases clipped from V and 1 base from J, the junction kept 3 bases outside the gene matches. CDR3 in amino acids: CASSVGGRAQETQYF. The CDR3 nucleotides are TGTGCCAGCAGCGTGGGCGGGAGGGCCCAAGAGACCCAGTACTTC.

The genes are TRBV7-9 and TRBJ1-2; unclear D gene. The CDR3 is 12 amino acids. Trimming left V 3 bases short and J 8 bases short, with 10 bases between. The germline CDR1 and CDR2 sequences are SEHNR and FQNEAQ (reference sequence). Here the CDR3 DNA reads TGTGCCAGCAGCTTGGACGGCTTAGGCTACACCTTC. This translates into CASSLDGLGYTF.

There are many counts of this clonotype. The V call is TRBV4-3, the J call TRBJ2-2; TRBD2 is a possible D gene (6 bases). Between the trimmed V and J ends, which lost 0 bases and 6 bases, there was a span of 11 bases. CDR1 is LGHNA and CDR2 is YSLEER in the germline V gene. This CDR3 comprises 15 residues. The CDR3 here is CASSQDRGISGELFF. DNA of the CDR3: TGCGCCAGCAGCCAAGATCGGGGGATTTCCGGGGAGCTGTTTTTT.

This clonotype showed up many times. This sequence joins TRBV20-1 and TRBJ1-1, with 7 bases lining up with TRBD1. This CDR3 has 13 amino acids. V was clipped by 5 bases and J by 3 bases; unmatched bases: 6. CDR1 and CDR2 from the germline V gene are DFQATT and SNEGSKA (reference sequence). The CDR3 region has the DNA TGCAGTGCTGAAGGACAGGCAGACACTGAAGCTTTCTTT. Translation: CSAEGQADTEAFF.

The chain carries TRBV27 and TRBJ2-1; 10 nucleotides match TRBD2. The CDR3 spans 19 residues. The V segment lost 1 base and the J segment 4 bases; nucleotides outside the gene matches: 13. In germline, CDR1 is MNHEY, CDR2 SMNVEV (reference sequence). The CDR3 spells CASSLFGLAGASEYNEQFF. The DNA of the CDR3 is TGTGCCAGCAGTTTATTTGGGCTAGCGGGAGCCTCGGAATACAATGAGCAGTTCTTC.

This clonotype was picked up a small number of times. The chain carries TRBV4-3 and TRBJ1-1; a possible D gene is TRBD1 (5 bases). Trimming removed 0 bases at V and 1 base at J, with 9 bases between. Germline V lookup: CDR1 LGHNA, CDR2 YSLEER. This CDR3 has 15 amino acids. CDR3 residues: CASSQDWGENTEAFF. Here the CDR3 DNA reads TGCGCCAGCAGCCAAGATTGGGGGGAGAACACTGAAGCTTTCTTT.

There are a few counts of this clonotype. The chain links TRBV12-3 or TRBV12-4 to TRBJ1-2; D is uncertain. The V and J ends lost 3 bases and 8 bases respectively, with 10 bases between them. This CDR3 is built from 12 residues. CDR3 residues: CASSLAVRGYTF. The CDR3 nucleotides are TGTGCCAGCAGTTTGGCGGTTAGAGGCTACACCTTC.

This clonotype was seen repeatedly, ten times or more. This chain connects TRBV2 to TRBJ2-3, with a tentative D call TRBD2 (6 bases). The V end was cut by 2 bases, the J end by 4 bases, with 7 bases between. The CDR3 covers 13 residues. Per the germline V gene, CDR1 is SNHLY and CDR2 is FYNNEI. The CDR3 sequence is CASSEWEADTQYF. The CDR3 bases are TGTGCCAGCAGTGAATGGGAGGCAGATACGCAGTATTTT.

This clonotype was detected ten times or more. The chain combines TRBV20-1 with TRBJ1-5; 8 bases are a match to TRBD1. This CDR3 comprises 15 residues. Germline V gene data show CDR1 as DFQATT and CDR2 as SNEGSKA (reference sequence). J was trimmed by 2 bases and V by 5 bases; bases with no gene match: 8. The CDR3 loop reads CSAGETGGGNQPQHF. CDR3 DNA sequence: TGCAGTGCTGGCGAAACAGGGGGAGGCAATCAGCCCCAGCATTTT.